One T cell receptor beta chain is described in this entry. Using immunoSEQ multiplex PCR, the repertoire was profiled, and TCRdb retains in-frame clones only, with some absent. The table has about 170,000 clones, around 93% seen once. These data originate in a study of control samples from healthy donors and cancer patients. V lost 5 bases and J lost 7, with 16 bases in between. Germline V gene data show CDR1 as SGHRS and CDR2 as YFSETQ. The CDR3 spans 15 residues. The V call is TRBV5-1, the J call TRBJ1-6; no clear D gene. The TCR originated in an older woman in good health. The sample comprised blood. Here the CDR3 DNA reads TGCGCCAGCAGAGTGGTCTCCGAGGGAAATTCACCCCTCCACTTT. Protein: CASRVVSEGNSPLHF.